What follows is one T cell receptor (beta chain) and its context. Source study methods: Amplifying reference gene primers gave estimates of nucleated cell counts. Sequencing used immunoSEQ multiplex PCR; TCRdb keeps in-frame clones, though not all of them. Clone size and V and J calls were adopted from that table, with D and trimming inferred from the DNA. Counted here are roughly 120,000 clones, almost 85% occurring once; the ten biggest clones make up about 8%. Germline lookup yields CDR1 SGHTA and CDR2 FQGTGA. This CDR3 comprises 13 residues. The V gene lost 5 bases and the J gene lost 5 bases, with 10 bases spanning the gap. The source of the sample is a study of blood T cell repertoires in COVID-19. In the study overall: Italy, Spain and the United States were the sources of the convalescent and acute COVID-19 samples. T cells, B-cell-depleted T cells, or PBMCs supplied cDNA or gDNA.

The source of this sequence is a man between 65 and 85 years old with active or convalescent COVID-19. The rearrangement joins TRBV7-3 to TRBJ2-1; D might be TRBD2 (6 bases). The specimen was peripheral blood. The CDR3 loop reads CASSISGNNEQFF. In DNA, the CDR3 is TGTGCCAGCAGCATTAGCGGAAACAATGAGCAGTTCTTC.